This T cell receptor (beta chain) was profiled in a study of T cells in Graves' hyperthyroidism and ophthalmopathy. Study-wide findings and caveats: Blood held most thyroid clonotypes expanded above 0.001 frequency. Prediction of ophthalmopathy progression came a median approximately 7 months pre-onset.

This clonotype was counted at least ten times. Its antigen is unknown. Amplification yielded TCR beta CDR3 regions, with RNA transcripts as the source. The primer set for the first-round RT-PCR of the TCR CDR3 was HTBI. From the multiplex PCR reads, TCRdb called clonotypes with MiXCR, one entry per CDR3 protein. The sample has some 340,000 distinct CDR3 sequences; around 15% are singletons. V was pared by 11 bases and J by 0 bases, with 26 bases between. In germline, CDR1 is ENHRY, CDR2 SYGVKD. The CDR3 consists of 18 residues. Material: blood. V gene TRBV10-3 combines with J gene TRBJ1-5, with D perhaps TRBD1 (6 bases). This receptor was taken from a middle-aged woman with Graves' ophthalmopathy. CDR3: CAVHQEGVPLYSNQPQHF. The CDR3 coding sequence is TGTGCCGTCCATCAAGAGGGGGTTCCTCTTTATAGCAATCAGCCCCAGCATTTT.